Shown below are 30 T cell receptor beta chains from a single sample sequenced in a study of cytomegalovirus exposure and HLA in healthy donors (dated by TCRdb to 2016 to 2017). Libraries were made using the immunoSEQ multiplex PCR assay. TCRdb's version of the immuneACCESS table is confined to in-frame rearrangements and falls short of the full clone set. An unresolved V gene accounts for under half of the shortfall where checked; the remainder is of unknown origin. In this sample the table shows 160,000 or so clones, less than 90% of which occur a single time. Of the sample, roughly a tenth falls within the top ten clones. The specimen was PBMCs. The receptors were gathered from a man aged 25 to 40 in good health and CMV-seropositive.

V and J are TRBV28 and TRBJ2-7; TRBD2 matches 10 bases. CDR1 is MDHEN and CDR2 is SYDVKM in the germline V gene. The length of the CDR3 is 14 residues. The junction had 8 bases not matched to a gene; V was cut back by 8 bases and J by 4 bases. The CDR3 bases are TGTGCCAGCCGTAATAGCGGGAGGAGGTACGAGCAGTACTTC. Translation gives CASRNSGRRYEQYF.

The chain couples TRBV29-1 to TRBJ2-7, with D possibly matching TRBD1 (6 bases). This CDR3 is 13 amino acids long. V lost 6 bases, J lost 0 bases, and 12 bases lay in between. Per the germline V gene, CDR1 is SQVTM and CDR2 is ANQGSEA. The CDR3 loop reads CSVPGQASYEQYF. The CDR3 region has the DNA TGCAGCGTCCCGGGACAAGCCTCCTACGAGCAGTACTTC.

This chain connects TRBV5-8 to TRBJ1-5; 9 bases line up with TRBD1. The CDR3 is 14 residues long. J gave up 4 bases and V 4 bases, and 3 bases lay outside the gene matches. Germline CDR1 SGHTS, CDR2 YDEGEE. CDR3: CASSPDRGNQPQHF. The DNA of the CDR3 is TGTGCCAGCAGCCCGGACAGGGGAAATCAGCCCCAGCATTTT. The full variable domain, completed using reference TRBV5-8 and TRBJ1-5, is EAGVTQSPTHLIKTRGQQATLRCSPISGHTSVYWYQQALGLGLQFLLWYDEGEERNRGNFPPRFSGRQFPNYSSELNVNALELEDSALYLCASSPDRGNQPQHFGDGTRLSIL.

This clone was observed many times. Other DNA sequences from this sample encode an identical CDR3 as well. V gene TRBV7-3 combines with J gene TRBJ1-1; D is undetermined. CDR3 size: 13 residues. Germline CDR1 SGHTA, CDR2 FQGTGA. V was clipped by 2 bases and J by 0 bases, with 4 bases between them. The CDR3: CASSLSVNTEAFF. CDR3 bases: TGTGCCAGCAGCTTATCAGTGAACACTGAAGCTTTCTTT.

CDR3 in amino acids: CASSMAGQENGYTF. CDR3 nucleotides: TGTGCCAGTAGTATGGCGGGACAGGAGAATGGCTACACCTTC. The gene calls are TRBV19 and TRBJ1-2; TRBD1 agrees at 8 bases. CDR3 length: 14 residues. Germline loops: CDR1 LNHDA, CDR2 SQIVND (reference sequence). V lost 3 bases to trimming and J lost 6 bases; unmatched junction nucleotides: 6.

CDR3: CAWSVGGQNYGYTF. In nucleotides, the CDR3 is TGTGCCTGGAGTGTAGGGGGTCAAAACTATGGCTACACCTTC. The chain has TRBV30 and TRBJ1-2; tentative D call: TRBD1 (6 bases). The CDR3 is 14 residues long. Germline V gene data show CDR1 as GTSNPN and CDR2 as SVGIG (reference sequence). Trimming took off 0 bases at V and 2 bases at J, with 10 bases between the two ends.

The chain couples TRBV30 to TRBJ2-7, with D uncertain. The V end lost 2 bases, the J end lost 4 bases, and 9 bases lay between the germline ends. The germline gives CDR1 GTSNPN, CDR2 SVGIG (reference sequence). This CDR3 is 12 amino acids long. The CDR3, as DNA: TGTGCCTGGAGTAGCTCGGGTTACGAGCAGTACTTC. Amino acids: CAWSSSGYEQYF.

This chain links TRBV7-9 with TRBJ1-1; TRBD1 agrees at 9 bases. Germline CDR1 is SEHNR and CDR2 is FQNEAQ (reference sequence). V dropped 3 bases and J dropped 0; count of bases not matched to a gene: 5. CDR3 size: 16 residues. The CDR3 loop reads CASSFLTGGMNTEAFF. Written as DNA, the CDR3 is TGTGCCAGCAGCTTCCTGACAGGGGGAATGAACACTGAAGCTTTCTTT. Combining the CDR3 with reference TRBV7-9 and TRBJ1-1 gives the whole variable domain DTGVSQNPRHKITKRGQNVTFRCDPISEHNRLYWYRQTLGQGPEFLTYFQNEAQLEKSRLLSDRFSAERPKGSFSTLEIQRTEQGDSAMYLCASSFLTGGMNTEAFFGQGTRLTVV.

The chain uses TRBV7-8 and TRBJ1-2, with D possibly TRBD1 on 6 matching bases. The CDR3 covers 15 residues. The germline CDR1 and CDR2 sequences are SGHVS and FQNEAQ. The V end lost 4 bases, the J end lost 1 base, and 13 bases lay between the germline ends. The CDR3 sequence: CASSSTDRFNYGYTF. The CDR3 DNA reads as TGTGCCAGCAGCTCAACTGACAGGTTTAACTATGGCTACACCTTC.

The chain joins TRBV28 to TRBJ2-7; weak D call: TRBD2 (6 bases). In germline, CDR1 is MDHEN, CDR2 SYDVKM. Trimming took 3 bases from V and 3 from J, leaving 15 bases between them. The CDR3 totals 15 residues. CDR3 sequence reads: CASSFRRGRGYEQYF. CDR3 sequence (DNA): TGTGCCAGCAGTTTCCGGCGCGGGCGGGGCTACGAGCAGTACTTC.

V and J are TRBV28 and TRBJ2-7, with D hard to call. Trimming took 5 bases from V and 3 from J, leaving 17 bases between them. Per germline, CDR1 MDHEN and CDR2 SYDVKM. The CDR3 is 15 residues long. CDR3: CASSISNPFNYEQYF. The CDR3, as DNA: TGTGCCAGCAGTATTTCTAACCCCTTCAACTACGAGCAGTACTTC.

CDR3 protein: CASSLLLGGGDYEQYF. The CDR3 DNA reads TGCGCCAGCAGCCTATTACTGGGCGGGGGGGACTACGAGCAGTACTTC. This sequence joins TRBV4-3 and TRBJ2-7, with 9 positions matching TRBD2. The CDR3 extends over 16 amino acids. With V trimmed by 4 bases and J by 3 bases, 10 bases remained unmatched. Looked up from germline, CDR1 is LGHNA and CDR2 is YSLEER.

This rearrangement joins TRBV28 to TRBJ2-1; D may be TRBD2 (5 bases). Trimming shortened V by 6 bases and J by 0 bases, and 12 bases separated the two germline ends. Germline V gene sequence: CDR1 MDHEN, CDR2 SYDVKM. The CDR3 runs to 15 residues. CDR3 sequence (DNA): TGTGCCAGCAGCTACACTAGGAGCTCCTACAATGAGCAGTTCTTC. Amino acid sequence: CASSYTRSSYNEQFF.

The CDR3 bases are TGTGCCAGCAGTGACACAGGGTGGTCCTATAATTCACCCCTCCACTTT. Encoded protein: CASSDTGWSYNSPLHF. V is TRBV6-1 and J is TRBJ1-6; D might be TRBD1 (6 bases). In germline, CDR1 is MNHNS, CDR2 SASEGT. This CDR3 region has 16 residues. Deletions cut 3 bases from V and 1 base from J, with 10 bases between.

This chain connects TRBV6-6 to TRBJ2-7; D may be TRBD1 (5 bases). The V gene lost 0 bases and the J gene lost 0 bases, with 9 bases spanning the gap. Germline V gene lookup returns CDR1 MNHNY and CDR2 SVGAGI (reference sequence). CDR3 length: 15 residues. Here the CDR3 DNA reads TGTGCCAGCAGTTACTCACAGGAAACCTCCTACGAGCAGTACTTC. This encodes CASSYSQETSYEQYF.

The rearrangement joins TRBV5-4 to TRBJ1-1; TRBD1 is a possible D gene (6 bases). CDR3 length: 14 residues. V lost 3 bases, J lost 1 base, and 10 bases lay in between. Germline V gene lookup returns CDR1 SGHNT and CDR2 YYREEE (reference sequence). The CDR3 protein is CASSYRAPNTEAFF. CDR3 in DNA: TGTGCCAGCAGCTACAGGGCCCCGAACACTGAAGCTTTCTTT.

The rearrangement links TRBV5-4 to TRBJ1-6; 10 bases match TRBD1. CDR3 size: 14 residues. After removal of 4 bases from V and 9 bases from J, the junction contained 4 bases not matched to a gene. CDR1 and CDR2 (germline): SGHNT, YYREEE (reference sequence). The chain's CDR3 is CASSPRDRGSPLHF. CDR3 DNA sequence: TGTGCCAGCAGCCCCAGGGACAGGGGTTCACCCCTCCACTTT.

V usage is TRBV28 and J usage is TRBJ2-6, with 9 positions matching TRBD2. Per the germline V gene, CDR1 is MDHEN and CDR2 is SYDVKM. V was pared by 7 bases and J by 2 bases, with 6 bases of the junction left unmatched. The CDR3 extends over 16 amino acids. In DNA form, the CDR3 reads TGTGCCAGCAAGATAGCGGGAGCGGCTGGGGCCAACGTCCTGACTTTC. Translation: CASKIAGAAGANVLTF. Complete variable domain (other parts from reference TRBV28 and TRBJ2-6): DVKVTQSSRYLVKRTGEKVFLECVQDMDHENMFWYRQDPGLGLRLIYFSYDVKMKEKGDIPEGYSVSREKKERFSLILESASTNQTSMYLCASKIAGAAGANVLTFGAGSRLTVL.

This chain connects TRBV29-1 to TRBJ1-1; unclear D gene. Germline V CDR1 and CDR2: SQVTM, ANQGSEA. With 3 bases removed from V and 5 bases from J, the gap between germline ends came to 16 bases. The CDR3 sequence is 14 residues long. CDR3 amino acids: CSVDFRRGDTEAFF. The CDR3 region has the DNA TGCAGCGTTGATTTCAGGCGGGGAGATACTGAAGCTTTCTTT.

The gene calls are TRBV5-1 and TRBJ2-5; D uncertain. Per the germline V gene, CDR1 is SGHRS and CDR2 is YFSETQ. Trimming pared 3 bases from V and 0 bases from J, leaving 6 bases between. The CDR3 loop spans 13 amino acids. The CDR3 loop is CASSSPYQETQYF. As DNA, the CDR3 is TGCGCCAGCAGCTCCCCTTACCAAGAGACCCAGTACTTC. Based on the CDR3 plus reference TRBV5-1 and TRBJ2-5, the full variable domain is KAGVTQTPRYLIKTRGQQVTLSCSPISGHRSVSWYQQTPGQGLQFLFEYFSETQRNKGNFPGRFSGRQFSNSRSEMNVSTLELGDSALYLCASSSPYQETQYFGPGTRLLVL.

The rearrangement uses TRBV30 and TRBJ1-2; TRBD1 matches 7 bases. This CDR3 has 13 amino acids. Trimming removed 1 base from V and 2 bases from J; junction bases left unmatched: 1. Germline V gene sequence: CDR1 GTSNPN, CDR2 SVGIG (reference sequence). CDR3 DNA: TGTGCCTGGAGTGAACAGGGGAACTATGGCTACACCTTC. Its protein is CAWSEQGNYGYTF.

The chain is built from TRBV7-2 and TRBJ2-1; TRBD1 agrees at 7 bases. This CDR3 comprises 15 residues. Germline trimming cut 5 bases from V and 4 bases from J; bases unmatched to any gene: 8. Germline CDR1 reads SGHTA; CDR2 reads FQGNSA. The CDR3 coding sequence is TGTGCCAGCAGCGTCACAGGGGTCATTTACAATGAGCAGTTCTTC. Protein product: CASSVTGVIYNEQFF.

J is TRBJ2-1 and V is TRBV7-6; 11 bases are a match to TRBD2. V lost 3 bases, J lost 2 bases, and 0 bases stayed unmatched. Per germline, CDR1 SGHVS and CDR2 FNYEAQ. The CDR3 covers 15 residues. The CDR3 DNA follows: TGTGCCAGCAGCTTGACTAGCGGGGCCTACAATGAGCAGTTCTTC. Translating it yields CASSLTSGAYNEQFF.

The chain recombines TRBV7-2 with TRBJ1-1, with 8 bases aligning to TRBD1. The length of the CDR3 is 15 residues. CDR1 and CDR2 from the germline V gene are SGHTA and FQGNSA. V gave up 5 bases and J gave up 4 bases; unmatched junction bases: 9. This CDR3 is CASSPDRGLGTEAFF. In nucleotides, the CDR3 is TGTGCCAGCAGCCCAGACAGGGGCCTGGGCACTGAAGCTTTCTTT.

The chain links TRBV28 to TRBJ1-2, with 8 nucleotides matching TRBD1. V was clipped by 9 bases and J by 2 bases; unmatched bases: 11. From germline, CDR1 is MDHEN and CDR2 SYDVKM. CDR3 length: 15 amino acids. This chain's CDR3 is CASGTGQEVNYGYTF. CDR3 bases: TGTGCCAGTGGAACGGGACAGGAAGTGAACTATGGCTACACCTTC.

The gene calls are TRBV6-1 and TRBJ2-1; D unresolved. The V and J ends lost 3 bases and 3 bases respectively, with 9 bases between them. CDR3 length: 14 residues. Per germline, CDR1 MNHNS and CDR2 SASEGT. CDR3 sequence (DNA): TGTGCCAGCAGTGACATGAAACTCTACAATGAGCAGTTCTTC. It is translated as CASSDMKLYNEQFF.

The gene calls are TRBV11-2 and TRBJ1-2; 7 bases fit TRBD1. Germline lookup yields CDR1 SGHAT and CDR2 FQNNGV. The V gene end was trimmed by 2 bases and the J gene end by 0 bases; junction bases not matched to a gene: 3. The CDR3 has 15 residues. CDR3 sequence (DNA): TGTGCCAGCAGCTTAAGGGACAGTCCTAACTATGGCTACACCTTC. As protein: CASSLRDSPNYGYTF.

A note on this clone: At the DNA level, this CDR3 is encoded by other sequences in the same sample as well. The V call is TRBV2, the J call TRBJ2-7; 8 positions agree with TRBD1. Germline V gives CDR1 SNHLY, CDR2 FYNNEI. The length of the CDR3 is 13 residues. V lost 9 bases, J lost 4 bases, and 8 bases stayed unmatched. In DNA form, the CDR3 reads TGTGCCAGTTCCGGGACAGGTAGTTACGAGCAGTACTTC. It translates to CASSGTGSYEQYF. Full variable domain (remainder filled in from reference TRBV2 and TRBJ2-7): EPEVTQTPSHQVTQMGQEVILRCVPISNHLYFYWYRQILGQKVEFLVSFYNNEISEKSEIFDDQFSVERPDGSNFTLKIRSTKLEDSAMYFCASSGTGSYEQYFGPGTRLTVT.

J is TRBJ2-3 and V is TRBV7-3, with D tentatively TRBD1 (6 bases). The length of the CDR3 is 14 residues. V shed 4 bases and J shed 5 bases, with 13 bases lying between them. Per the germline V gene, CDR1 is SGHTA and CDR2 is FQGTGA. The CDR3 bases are TGTGCCAGCAGCTGGGGTCTAGGGGGAGATACGCAGTATTTT. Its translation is CASSWGLGGDTQYF.

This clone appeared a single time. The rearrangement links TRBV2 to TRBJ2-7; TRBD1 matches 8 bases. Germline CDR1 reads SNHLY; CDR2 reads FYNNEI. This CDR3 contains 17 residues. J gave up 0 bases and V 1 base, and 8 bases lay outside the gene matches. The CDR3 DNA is TGTGCCAGCAGTGAAGGGTTTGGAGGGACAGGCTCCTACGAGCAGTACTTC. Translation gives CASSEGFGGTGSYEQYF.